The clone carrying this TCR beta chain was observed once. Germline CDR1 reads WSHSY; CDR2 reads SAAADI. V was pared by 3 bases and J by 7 bases, with 13 bases between. The CDR3 has 14 amino acids. The entry originates in a study of control samples from healthy donors and cancer patients. Measured with immunoSEQ multiplex PCR; TCRdb has only the in-frame clones, and not every one. The sample lists tens of thousands of clones, 90% occurring once. The sample comprised blood. The source is a woman aged 18-29 years in good health. The chain carries TRBV10-2 and TRBJ1-5; D is uncertain. Written as DNA, the CDR3 is TGCGCCAGCAGTGAAGGAGGGCGAGGGCAGCCCCAGCATTTT. Translating gives CASSEGGRGQPQHF.